This passage covers 6 T cell receptor beta chains from one sample sequenced in a study of cytomegalovirus exposure and HLA in healthy donors. PCR primers comprised 60 Vbeta and 13 Jbeta primers. TCRdb keeps only in-frame clones here, not all; method: immunoSEQ multiplex PCR. The table lists around 140,000 clones, about three quarters of them singletons, with approximately 4% in the top ten. Material for sequencing was PBMCs. These receptors all come from a man aged 45 to 65 in good health and CMV-seropositive.

J is TRBJ2-7 and V is TRBV29-1, with D perhaps matching TRBD2 (5 bases). The V gene's germline CDR1 is SQVTM and CDR2 ANQGSEA. This CDR3 spans 14 amino acids. Trimming pared 4 bases from V and 0 bases from J, leaving 13 bases between. The CDR3 loop is CSVGTTRNSYEQYF. CDR3 in DNA: TGCAGCGTTGGAACCACTAGAAACTCCTACGAGCAGTACTTC.

This sequence joins TRBV7-2 and TRBJ2-4, with TRBD2 as a possible D gene (6 bases). This CDR3 has 14 residues. V gave up 5 bases and J gave up 2 bases, with 10 bases separating them. Germline V lookup: CDR1 SGHTA, CDR2 FQGNSA. CDR3 amino acids: CASSPGGTKNIQYF. The CDR3 DNA is TGTGCCAGCAGCCCCGGGGGTACCAAAAACATTCAGTACTTC.

This clone came up a few times. J is TRBJ2-3 and V is TRBV2; the D gene is possibly TRBD2 (6 bases). Deletions cut 6 bases from V and 0 bases from J, with 10 bases between. CDR1 and CDR2 from the germline V gene are SNHLY and FYNNEI. The CDR3 consists of 14 residues. The CDR3 region is CASSREQSTDTQYF. CDR3 in DNA: TGTGCCAGCAGCCGGGAGCAGAGCACAGATACGCAGTATTTT.

This rearrangement joins TRBV18 to TRBJ1-3; the D gene is possibly TRBD1 (5 bases). Germline CDR1 is KGHSH and CDR2 is LQKENI. This CDR3 comprises 14 residues. The V and J ends lost 7 bases and 4 bases respectively, with 14 bases between them. CDR3 DNA: TGTGCCAGCTTTGACAGCTTTAGAGGAAACACCATATATTTT. Translation gives CASFDSFRGNTIYF.

The chain uses TRBV11-2 and TRBJ2-3; TRBD1 might be the D (7 bases). CDR3 length equals 12 residues. The V and J ends lost 4 bases and 9 bases respectively, with 11 bases between them. Germline V gene lookup returns CDR1 SGHAT and CDR2 FQNNGV. CDR3 in amino acids: CASSSGGTTQYF. In DNA, the CDR3 is TGTGCCAGCAGCTCAGGGGGGACAACGCAGTATTTT.

This chain uses TRBV14 with TRBJ1-4; a weak D match, TRBD1 (6 bases). Germline loops: CDR1 SGHDN, CDR2 FVKESK. Trimming removed 3 bases at V and 8 bases at J, with 19 bases between. The CDR3 has 16 residues. The CDR3 reads CASSQVYGAQGEKLFF. CDR3 nucleotide sequence: TGTGCCAGCAGCCAGGTGTACGGGGCTCAGGGGGAAAAACTGTTTTTT.